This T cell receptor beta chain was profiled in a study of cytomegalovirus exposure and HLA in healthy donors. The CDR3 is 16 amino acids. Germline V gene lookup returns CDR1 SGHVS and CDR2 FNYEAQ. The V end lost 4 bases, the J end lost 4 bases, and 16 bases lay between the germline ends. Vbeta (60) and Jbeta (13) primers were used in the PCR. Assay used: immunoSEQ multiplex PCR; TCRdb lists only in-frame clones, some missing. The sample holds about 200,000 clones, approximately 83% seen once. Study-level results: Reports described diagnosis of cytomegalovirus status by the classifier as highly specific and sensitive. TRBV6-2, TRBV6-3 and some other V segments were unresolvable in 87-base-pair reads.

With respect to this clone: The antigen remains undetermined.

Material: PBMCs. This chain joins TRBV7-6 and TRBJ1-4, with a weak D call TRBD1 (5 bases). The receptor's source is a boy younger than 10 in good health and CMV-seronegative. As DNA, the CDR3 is TGTGCCAGCAGCTCCTCTGACGTCGGGGGTAATGAAAAACTGTTTTTT. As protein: CASSSSDVGGNEKLFF.